Described below is a single T cell receptor beta chain sequence and its context. The data belong to a study of shared clonotypes between healthy human individuals. The data were produced by immunoSEQ multiplex PCR, yet TCRdb's version contains in-frame clones alone and is incomplete. The sample consists of approximately 1,000,000 clones, about 80% of them appearing once. Germline lookup yields CDR1 SGHTA and CDR2 FQGNSA. The CDR3 has 13 amino acids. The V gene lost 1 base and the J gene lost 2 bases, with 4 bases spanning the gap. All donors qualified as healthy HIV-negative adults and had experienced no recent acute infections or vaccinations.

What was sequenced was memory CD4+ T cells from PBMCs. Subset in this sample: CD45RA-negative fraction. The receptor comes from a man younger than 35 in good health. Some clones in this sample may be carry-over from other donors' samples. V gene TRBV7-2 combines with J gene TRBJ2-3; D uncertain. CDR3 loop: CASSLVDTDTQYF. CDR3 DNA: TGTGCCAGCAGCTTAGTAGACACAGATACGCAGTATTTT.